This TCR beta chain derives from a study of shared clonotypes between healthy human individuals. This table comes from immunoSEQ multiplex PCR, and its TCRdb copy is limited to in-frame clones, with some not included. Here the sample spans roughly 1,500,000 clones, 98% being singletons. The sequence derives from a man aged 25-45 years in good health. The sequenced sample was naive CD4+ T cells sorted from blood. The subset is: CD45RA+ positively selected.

The DNA of the CDR3 is TGCGCCACCAAATCTAGCGGGAGTTCCGAGCAGTACTTC. Translating it yields CATKSSGSSEQYF. V is TRBV10-1 and J is TRBJ2-7, with 10 positions matching TRBD2. Looked up from germline, CDR1 is WNHNN and CDR2 is SYGVQD (reference sequence). The V gene end was trimmed by 10 bases and the J gene end by 6 bases; junction bases not matched to a gene: 9. This CDR3 has 13 residues.